The 10 T cell receptor beta chains below were found in one sample sequenced in a study of blood T cell repertoires in COVID-19. The assay was immunoSEQ multiplex PCR, and TCRdb's table has in-frame clones only and misses some. This table holds 39,000 or so clones, roughly 92% found once. Material: peripheral blood. The source of these receptors is a man aged 50 or older with active COVID-19.

This clone was counted once. The chain joins TRBV5-1 to TRBJ2-1; possible D gene TRBD2, 5 bases. V lost 4 bases and J 2 bases, leaving 10 bases between the germline ends. The CDR3 contains 14 residues. In germline, CDR1 is SGHRS, CDR2 YFSETQ. The CDR3 reads CASSPSGTYNEQFF. CDR3 DNA: TGCGCCAGCAGCCCCTCGGGGACCTACAATGAGCAGTTCTTC.

The rearrangement links TRBV7-2 to TRBJ2-7; D perhaps matches TRBD2 (5 bases). This CDR3 region has 12 residues. Germline lookup yields CDR1 SGHTA and CDR2 FQGNSA. V lost 5 bases and J 3 bases, leaving 8 bases between the germline ends. CDR3 protein: CASSGSVYEQYF. In DNA form, the CDR3 reads TGTGCCAGCAGCGGGAGCGTCTACGAGCAGTACTTC.

V usage is TRBV27 and J usage is TRBJ2-3; TRBD1 matches 11 bases. Germline CDR1 and CDR2: MNHEY and SMNVEV (reference sequence). This CDR3 is 19 amino acids long. V lost 5 bases to trimming and J lost 2 bases; unmatched junction nucleotides: 15. CDR3 sequence: CASSIRRTGGYFLTDTQYF. The CDR3 region has the DNA TGTGCCAGCAGTATCCGTAGGACAGGGGGCTACTTCCTCACAGATACGCAGTATTTT.

The chain recombines TRBV2 with TRBJ2-2; 8 bases fit TRBD2. The CDR3 has 13 residues. Germline V CDR1 and CDR2: SNHLY, FYNNEI. V gave up 5 bases and J gave up 11 bases; unmatched junction bases: 7. CDR3 in DNA: TGTGCCAGCAGTCCGAGGCGGGAGGCCGAGCTGTTTTTT. Amino acids: CASSPRREAELFF. Drawing the rest from reference TRBV2 and TRBJ2-2, the complete variable domain is EPEVTQTPSHQVTQMGQEVILRCVPISNHLYFYWYRQILGQKVEFLVSFYNNEISEKSEIFDDQFSVERPDGSNFTLKIRSTKLEDSAMYFCASSPRREAELFFGEGSRLTVL.

The chain carries TRBV12-3 or TRBV12-4 and TRBJ1-1; a weak D match, TRBD1 (6 bases). CDR3 size: 13 residues. V shed 7 bases and J shed 5 bases, with 14 bases lying between them. The CDR3 DNA follows: TGTGCCAGCACGGCCCAGGGGAAAACTGAAGCTTTCTTT. It translates to CASTAQGKTEAFF.

This chain joins TRBV7-3 and TRBJ2-3, with D tentatively TRBD1 (6 bases). The CDR3 runs 14 residues. Germline V CDR1 and CDR2: SGHTA, FQGTGA. V was trimmed by 3 bases and J by 2 bases, leaving 9 bases between them. CDR3 sequence (DNA): TGTGCCAGCAGCTTCAGGGGTTCCACAGATACGCAGTATTTT. Translation: CASSFRGSTDTQYF. Drawing the rest from reference TRBV7-3 and TRBJ2-3, the complete variable domain is GAGVSQTPSNKVTEKGKYVELRCDPISGHTALYWYRQSLGQGPEFLIYFQGTGAADDSGLPNDRFFAVRPEGSVSTLKIQRTERGDSAVYLCASSFRGSTDTQYFGPGTRLTVL.

V usage is TRBV6-6 and J usage is TRBJ2-1, with D possibly matching TRBD1 (5 bases). The CDR3 totals 16 residues. In germline, CDR1 is MNHNY, CDR2 SVGAGI (reference sequence). V lost 1 base and J 1 base, leaving 11 bases between the germline ends. Written as DNA, the CDR3 is TGTGCCAGCAGTTACTGGGCAGGGTCATCCTACAATGAGCAGTTCTTC. It is translated as CASSYWAGSSYNEQFF.

The V and J genes are TRBV19 and TRBJ2-3; 8 nucleotides line up with TRBD2. Losses at the gene ends were 8 bases for V and 4 bases for J; bases not matched to a gene: 5. This CDR3 is built from 13 residues. Germline assignment: CDR1 LNHDA and CDR2 SQIVND (reference sequence). This CDR3 is CASSSGLSDTQYF. CDR3 coding DNA: TGTGCCAGTTCTAGCGGGTTATCAGATACGCAGTATTTT.

J is TRBJ1-2 and V is TRBV10-3, with 8 bases aligning to TRBD1. The CDR3 consists of 14 residues. Germline values: CDR1 ENHRY, CDR2 SYGVKD. Trimming cost V 4 bases and J 4 bases; bases outside gene matches: 5. The CDR3 sequence: CAISADRGAYGYTF. DNA of the CDR3: TGTGCCATCAGTGCCGACAGGGGCGCCTATGGCTACACCTTC.

The gene calls are TRBV7-9 and TRBJ2-1; 7 bases are a match to TRBD1. This CDR3 is built from 15 residues. V lost 5 bases, J lost 5 bases, and 9 bases stayed unmatched. CDR1 is SEHNR and CDR2 is FQNEAQ in the germline V gene (reference sequence). CDR3 protein: CASSLRGIGHNEQFF. DNA of the CDR3: TGTGCCAGCAGCCTCAGGGGGATTGGACACAATGAGCAGTTCTTC.